The T cell receptor beta chain under discussion was sequenced for a study of vaccination and CD4 T cells after COVID-19. Study context: The convalescent population consisted of six males and four females, two of whom were of Hispanic ethnicity. Each control culture was treated with a CEFX pool, an HIV-1 Nef pool, or no peptide.

Oncomine TCR Beta short-read sequencing was applied to DNA from cultured CD4+ T cells. TCRdb reprocessed the PCR reads with MiXCR, giving one entry per CDR3 protein. The sample has tens of thousands of distinct CDR3 sequences, around 30% seen once. The CDR3 length is 15 residues. V was clipped by 7 bases and J by 7 bases; unmatched bases: 14. Germline loops: CDR1 WSHSY, CDR2 SAAADI. Time point reported: late sampling 161 to 241 days after vaccination in a few convalescent patients. The treatment here: approximately 10-day PBMC culture with coronavirus spike peptide pools or control peptides (ViraFEST assay). Concerning this clonotype: Its antigen is undetermined.

This chain uses TRBV10-2 with TRBJ1-2; TRBD1 matches at 8 bases. The sequencing here drew on CD4+ T cells from blood, cultured in vitro, taken about 7 months after SARS-CoV-2 vaccination. This TCR was sampled from a human donor who had recovered from COVID-19. The CDR3 DNA reads TGCGCCAGCACCTTATCAGACAGGGGCCGGGGTGGCTACACCTTC. Translation: CASTLSDRGRGGYTF.